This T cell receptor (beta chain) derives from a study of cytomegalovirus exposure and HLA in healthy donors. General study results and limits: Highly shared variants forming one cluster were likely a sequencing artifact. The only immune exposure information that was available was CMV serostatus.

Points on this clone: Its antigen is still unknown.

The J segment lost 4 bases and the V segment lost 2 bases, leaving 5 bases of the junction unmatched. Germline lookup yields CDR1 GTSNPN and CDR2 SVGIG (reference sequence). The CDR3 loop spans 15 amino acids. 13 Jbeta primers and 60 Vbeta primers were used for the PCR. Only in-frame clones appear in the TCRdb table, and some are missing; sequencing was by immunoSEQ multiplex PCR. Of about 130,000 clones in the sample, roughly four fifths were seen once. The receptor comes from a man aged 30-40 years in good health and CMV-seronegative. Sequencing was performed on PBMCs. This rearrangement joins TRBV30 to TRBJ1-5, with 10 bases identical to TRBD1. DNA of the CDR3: TGTGCCTGGAGTTCGGGACAGGGGATAAATCAGCCCCAGCATTTT. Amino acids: CAWSSGQGINQPQHF.